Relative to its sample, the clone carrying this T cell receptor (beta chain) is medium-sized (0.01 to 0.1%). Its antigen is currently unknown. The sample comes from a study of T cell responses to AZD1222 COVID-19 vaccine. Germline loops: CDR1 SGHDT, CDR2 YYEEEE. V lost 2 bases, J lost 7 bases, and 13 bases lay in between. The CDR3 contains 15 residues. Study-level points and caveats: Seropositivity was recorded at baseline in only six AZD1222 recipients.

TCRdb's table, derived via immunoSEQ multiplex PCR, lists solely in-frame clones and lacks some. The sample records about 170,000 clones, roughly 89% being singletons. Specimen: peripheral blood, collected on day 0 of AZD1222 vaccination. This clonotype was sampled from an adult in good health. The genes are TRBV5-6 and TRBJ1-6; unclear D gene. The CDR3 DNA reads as TGTGCCAGCAGCTTTTCAGGAAAAGGAAATTCACCCCTCCACTTT. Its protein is CASSFSGKGNSPLHF.